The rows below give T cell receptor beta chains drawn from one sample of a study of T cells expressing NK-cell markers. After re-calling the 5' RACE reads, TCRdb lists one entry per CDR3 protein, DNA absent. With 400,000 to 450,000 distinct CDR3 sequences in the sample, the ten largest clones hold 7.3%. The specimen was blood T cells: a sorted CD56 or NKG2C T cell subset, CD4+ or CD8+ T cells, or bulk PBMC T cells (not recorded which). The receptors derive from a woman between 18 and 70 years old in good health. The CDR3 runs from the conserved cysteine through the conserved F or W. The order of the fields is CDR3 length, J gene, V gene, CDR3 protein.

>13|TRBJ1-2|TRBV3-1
CASSQDERTGYAF
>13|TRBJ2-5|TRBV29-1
CSVEDGNWETQYF
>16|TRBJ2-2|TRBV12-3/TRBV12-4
CASGRTGGGHTGELFF
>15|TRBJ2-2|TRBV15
CATSRDLSNTGELFF
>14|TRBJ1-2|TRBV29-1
CSANPGQGTYGYTF
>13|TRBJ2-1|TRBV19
CATLRGAYNEQFF
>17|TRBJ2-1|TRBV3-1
CASSQEELALSYNEQFF
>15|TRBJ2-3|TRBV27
CASSWGSGDTDTQYF
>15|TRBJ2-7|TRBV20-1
CSAPGVGSLSYEQYF
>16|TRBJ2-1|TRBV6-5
CASSYGPNRKNNEQFF
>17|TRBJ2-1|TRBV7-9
CASSLPQIGGSYNEQFF
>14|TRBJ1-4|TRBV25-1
CASSELGTNEKLFF
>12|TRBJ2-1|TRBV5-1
CASSLDSNEQFF
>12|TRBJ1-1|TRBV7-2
CASSSVQGEAFF
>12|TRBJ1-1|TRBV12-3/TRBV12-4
CASSLIGGEAFF
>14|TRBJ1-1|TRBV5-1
CASSLAYIGVGAFF
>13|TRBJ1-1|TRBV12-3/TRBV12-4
CASSLARQGEAFF
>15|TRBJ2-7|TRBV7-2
CASSNRQGQGESLYF
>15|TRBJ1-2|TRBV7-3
CASSPTGLTNYGYTF
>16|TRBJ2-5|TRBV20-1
CSASPRLGGAGETQYF
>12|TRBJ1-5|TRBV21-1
CASNRGDQPQHF
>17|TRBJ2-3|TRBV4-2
CASSQVTSGGGSDTQYF
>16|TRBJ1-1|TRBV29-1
CSVLAGESSSSTEAFF
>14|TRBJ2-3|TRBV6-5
CASSYSVRPDTQYF
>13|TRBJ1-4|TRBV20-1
CSAREPNNEKLFF
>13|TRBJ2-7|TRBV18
CASSPRQPYEQYF
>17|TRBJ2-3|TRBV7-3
CASSFTGTSGRTDTQYF
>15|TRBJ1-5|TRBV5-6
CASSWARGRREPQHF
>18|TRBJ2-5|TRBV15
CATSRDYSGGAGQETQYF
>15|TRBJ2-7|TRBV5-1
CASSRSGDRGYEQYF
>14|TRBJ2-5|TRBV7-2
CASSLGLLIETQYF
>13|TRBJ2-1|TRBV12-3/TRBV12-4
CASSLSRAGEQFF
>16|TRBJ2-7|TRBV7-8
CASSSTAGKGTYEQYF
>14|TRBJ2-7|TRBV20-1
CSASSLAMTYEQYF
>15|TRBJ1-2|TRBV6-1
CASRPGWGQDYGYTF
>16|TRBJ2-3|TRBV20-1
CSARDPLAGITDTQYF
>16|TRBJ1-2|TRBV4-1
CASSQADSKTVSGNTF
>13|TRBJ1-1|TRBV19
CASSIQIDTEAFF
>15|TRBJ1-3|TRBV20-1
CSARSGTGGGNTIYF
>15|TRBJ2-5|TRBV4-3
CASSQEEGEGETQYF
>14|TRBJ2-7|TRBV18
CASSPTPNSYEQYF
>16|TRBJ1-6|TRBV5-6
CASSLQGPWGNSPLHF
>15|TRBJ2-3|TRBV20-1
CSARPATTNTDTQYF
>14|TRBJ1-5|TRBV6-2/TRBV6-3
CASSTMGGGQPQHF
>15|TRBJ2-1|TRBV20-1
CSARDSLAGYNEQFF